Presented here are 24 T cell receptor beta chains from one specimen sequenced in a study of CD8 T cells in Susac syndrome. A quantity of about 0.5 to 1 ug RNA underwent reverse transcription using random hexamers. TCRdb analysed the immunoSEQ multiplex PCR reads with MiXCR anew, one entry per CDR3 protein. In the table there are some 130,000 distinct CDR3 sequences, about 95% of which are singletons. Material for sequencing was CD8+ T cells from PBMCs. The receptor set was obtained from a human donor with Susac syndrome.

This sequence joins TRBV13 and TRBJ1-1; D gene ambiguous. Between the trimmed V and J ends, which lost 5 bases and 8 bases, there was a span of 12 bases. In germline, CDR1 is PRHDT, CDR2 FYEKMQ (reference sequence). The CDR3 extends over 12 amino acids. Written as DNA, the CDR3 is TGTGCCAGCAGCCCTAGTGTGGAAGAAGCTTTCTTT. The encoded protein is CASSPSVEEAFF.

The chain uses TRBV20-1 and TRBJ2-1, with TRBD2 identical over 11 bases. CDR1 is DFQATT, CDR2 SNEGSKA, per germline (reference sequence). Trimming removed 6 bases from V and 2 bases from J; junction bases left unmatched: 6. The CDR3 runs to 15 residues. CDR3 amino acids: CSALGTSGTYNEQFF. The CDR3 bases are TGCAGTGCCCTGGGGACTAGCGGAACCTACAATGAGCAGTTCTTC.

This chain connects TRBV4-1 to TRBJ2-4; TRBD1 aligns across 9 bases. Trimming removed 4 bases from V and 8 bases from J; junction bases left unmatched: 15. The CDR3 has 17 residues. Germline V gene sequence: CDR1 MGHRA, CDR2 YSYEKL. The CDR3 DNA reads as TGCGCCAGCAGCCCCCCCAGGGACAGGGTTGAGGGAGACATTCAGTACTTC. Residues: CASSPPRDRVEGDIQYF.

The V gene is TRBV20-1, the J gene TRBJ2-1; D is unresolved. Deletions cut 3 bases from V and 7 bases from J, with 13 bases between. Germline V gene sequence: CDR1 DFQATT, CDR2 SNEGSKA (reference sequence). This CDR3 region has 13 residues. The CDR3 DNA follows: TGCAGTGCTAGGGGCCGGGTAGGGAATGAGCAGTTCTTC. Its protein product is CSARGRVGNEQFF.

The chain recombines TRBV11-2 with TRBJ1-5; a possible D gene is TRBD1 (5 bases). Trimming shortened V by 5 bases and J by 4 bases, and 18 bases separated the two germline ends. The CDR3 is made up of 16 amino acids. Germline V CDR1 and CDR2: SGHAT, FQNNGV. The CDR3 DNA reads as TGTGCCAGCAGCCCGGGATGGGGGGGTGGAAATCAGCCCCAGCATTTT. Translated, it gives CASSPGWGGGNQPQHF.

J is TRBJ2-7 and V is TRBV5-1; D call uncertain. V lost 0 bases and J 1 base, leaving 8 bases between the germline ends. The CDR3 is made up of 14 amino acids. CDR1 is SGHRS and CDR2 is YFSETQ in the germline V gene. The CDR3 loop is CASSLGAESYEQYF. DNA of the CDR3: TGCGCCAGCAGCTTGGGAGCCGAATCCTACGAGCAGTACTTC.

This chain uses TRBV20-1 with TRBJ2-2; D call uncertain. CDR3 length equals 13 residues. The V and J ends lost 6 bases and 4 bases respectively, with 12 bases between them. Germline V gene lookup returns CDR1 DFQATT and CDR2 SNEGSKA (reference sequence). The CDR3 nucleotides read TGCAGTGCCGGGCTTAGCAGCACCGGGGAGCTGTTTTTT. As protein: CSAGLSSTGELFF.

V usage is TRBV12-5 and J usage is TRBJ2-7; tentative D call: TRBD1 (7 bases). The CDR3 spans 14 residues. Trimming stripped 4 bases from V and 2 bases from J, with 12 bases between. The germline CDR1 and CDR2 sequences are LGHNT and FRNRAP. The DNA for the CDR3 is TGTGCTAGTGGTTGGGGGGACAGCACCTACGAGCAGTACTTC. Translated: CASGWGDSTYEQYF.

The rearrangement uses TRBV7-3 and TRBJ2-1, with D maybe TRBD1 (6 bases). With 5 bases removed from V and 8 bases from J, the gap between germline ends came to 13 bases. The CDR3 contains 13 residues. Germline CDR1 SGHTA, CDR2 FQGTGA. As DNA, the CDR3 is TGTGCCAGCAGCCTCGGGACAATCCATGAGCAGTTCTTC. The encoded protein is CASSLGTIHEQFF.

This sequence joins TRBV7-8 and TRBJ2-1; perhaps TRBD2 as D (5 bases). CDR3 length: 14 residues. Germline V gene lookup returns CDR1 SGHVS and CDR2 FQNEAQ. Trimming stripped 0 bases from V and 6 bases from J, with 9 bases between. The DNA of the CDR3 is TGTGCCAGCAGCTTAGCTGACTACCCCAATGAGCAGTTCTTC. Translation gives CASSLADYPNEQFF.

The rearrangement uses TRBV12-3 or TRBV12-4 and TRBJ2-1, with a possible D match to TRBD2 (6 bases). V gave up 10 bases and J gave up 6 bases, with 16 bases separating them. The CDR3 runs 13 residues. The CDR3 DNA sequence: TGTGCCATCTCCGGGGGAGGAAGCAATGAGCAGTTCTTC. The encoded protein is CAISGGGSNEQFF.

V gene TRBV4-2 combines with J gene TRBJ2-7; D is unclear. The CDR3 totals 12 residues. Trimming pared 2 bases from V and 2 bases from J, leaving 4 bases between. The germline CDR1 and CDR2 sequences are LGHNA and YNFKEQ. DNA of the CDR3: TGTGCCAGCAGCCAACCCCCCTACGAGCAGTACTTC. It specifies CASSQPPYEQYF.

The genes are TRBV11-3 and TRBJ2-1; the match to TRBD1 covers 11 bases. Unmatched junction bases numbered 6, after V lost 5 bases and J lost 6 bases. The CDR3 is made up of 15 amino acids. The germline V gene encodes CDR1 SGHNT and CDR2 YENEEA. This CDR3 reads CASSPGTGGINEQFF. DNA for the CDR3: TGTGCCAGCAGCCCCGGGACAGGGGGGATCAATGAGCAGTTCTTC.

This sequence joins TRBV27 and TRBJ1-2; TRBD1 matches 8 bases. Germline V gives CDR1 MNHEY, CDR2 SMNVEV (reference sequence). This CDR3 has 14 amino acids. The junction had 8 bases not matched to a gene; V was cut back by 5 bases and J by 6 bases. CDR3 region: CASSHQGQGDGYTF. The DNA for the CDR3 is TGTGCCAGCAGTCACCAAGGACAGGGCGATGGCTACACCTTC.

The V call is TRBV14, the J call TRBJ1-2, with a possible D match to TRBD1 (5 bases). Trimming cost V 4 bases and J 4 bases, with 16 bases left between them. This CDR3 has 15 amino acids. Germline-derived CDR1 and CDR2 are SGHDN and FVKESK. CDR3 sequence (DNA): TGTGCCAGCAGCCTCTCCGATTCAGGGACCTATGGCTACACCTTC. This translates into CASSLSDSGTYGYTF.

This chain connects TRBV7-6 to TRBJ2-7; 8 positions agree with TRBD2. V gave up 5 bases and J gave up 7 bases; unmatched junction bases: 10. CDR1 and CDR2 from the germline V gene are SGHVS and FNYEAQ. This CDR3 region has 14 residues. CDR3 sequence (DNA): TGTGCCAGCAGCCTGGGTAGCGGGATGGGAGAGCAGTACTTC. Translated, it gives CASSLGSGMGEQYF.

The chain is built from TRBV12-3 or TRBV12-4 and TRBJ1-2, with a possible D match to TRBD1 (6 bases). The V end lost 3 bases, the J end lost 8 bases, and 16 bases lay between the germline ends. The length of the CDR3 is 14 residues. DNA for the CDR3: TGTGCCAGCAGTTTTGGGGGCCTGGGGACGGGCTACACCTTC. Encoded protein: CASSFGGLGTGYTF.

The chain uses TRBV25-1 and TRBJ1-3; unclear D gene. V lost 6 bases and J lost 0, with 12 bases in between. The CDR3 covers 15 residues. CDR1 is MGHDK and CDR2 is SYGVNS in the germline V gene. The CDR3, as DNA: TGTGCCAGCAGGAAGGAGGGAAACTCTGGAAACACCATATATTTT. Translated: CASRKEGNSGNTIYF.

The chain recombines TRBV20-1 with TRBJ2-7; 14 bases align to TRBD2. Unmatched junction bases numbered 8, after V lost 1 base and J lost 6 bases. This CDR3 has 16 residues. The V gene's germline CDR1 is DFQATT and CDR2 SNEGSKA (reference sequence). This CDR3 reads CSARAGLAGDPSEQYF. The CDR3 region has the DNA TGCAGTGCTAGAGCGGGACTAGCGGGAGACCCGAGCGAGCAGTACTTC.

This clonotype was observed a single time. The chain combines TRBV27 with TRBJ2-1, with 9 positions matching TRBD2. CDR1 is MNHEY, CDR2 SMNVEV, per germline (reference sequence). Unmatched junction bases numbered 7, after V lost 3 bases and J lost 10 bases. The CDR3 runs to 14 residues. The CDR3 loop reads CASSFAGGPGEQFF. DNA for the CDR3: TGTGCCAGCAGTTTTGCGGGAGGGCCCGGAGAGCAGTTCTTC.

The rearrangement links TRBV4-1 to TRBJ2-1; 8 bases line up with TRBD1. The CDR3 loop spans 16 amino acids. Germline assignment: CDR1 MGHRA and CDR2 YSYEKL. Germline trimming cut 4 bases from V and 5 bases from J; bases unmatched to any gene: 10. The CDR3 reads CASSLLQGARNNEQFF. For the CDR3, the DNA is TGCGCCAGCAGCCTACTTCAGGGGGCCAGGAACAATGAGCAGTTCTTC.

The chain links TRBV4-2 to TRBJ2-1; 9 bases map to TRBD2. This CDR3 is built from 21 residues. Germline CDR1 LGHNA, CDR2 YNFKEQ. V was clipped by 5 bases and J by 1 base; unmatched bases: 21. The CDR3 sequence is CASSGARVSVAGVGSYNEQFF. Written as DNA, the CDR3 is TGTGCCAGCAGCGGGGCTCGGGTTTCGGTAGCGGGAGTTGGGTCCTACAATGAGCAGTTCTTC.

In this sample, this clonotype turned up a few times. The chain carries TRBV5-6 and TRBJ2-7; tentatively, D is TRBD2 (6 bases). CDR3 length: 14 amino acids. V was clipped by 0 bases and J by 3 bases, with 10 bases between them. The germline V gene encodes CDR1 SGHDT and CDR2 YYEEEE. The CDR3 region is CASSLGDSNYEQYF. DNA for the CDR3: TGTGCCAGCAGCTTGGGGGACTCAAACTACGAGCAGTACTTC.

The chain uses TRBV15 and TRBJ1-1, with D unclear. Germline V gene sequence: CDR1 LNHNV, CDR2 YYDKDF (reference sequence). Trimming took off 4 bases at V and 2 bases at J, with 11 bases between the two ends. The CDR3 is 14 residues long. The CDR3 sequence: CATSKIRENTEAFF. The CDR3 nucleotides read TGTGCCACCAGCAAAATCCGGGAAAACACTGAAGCTTTCTTT.